This paragraph covers one T cell receptor (beta chain) sequence. The antigen it recognizes is unknown. The input lacks base qualities; no much larger clone sits a single base away. This specimen belongs to a study of cytomegalovirus exposure and HLA in healthy donors (dated by TCRdb to about 2017). Turning to the overall study: According to an earlier analysis of 587 of the donors, 200 million or so T cells yielded 90 million to 140 million unique TCR beta sequences and approximately 280 Gb of sequence data. Every repertoire in the discovery cohort had been generated on one and the same sequencing platform. An early release covering 550 to 650 HLA-typed donors comprised roughly 300 gigabases of sequencing data and around 86 million unique TCR sequences. Using immunosequencing, the study profiled T cell repertoires from roughly 650 subjects and related those repertoires to cytomegalovirus serostatus. The aim of the study was to test whether cataloging public T cell receptors could identify signatures of past pathogen exposure. In the later analysis, no new phenotypic data were used to find candidate immune exposures; instead, reliance was placed on TCR beta sequences and their occurrence across donors. An earlier analysis of roughly 600 of the donors used high-throughput TCR beta sequencing to judge whether each TCR beta V gene segment behaved as functional or pseudogenic. Among several hundred genotyped donors of the cohort, an average of about 240,000 unique TCR beta nucleotide sequences was sequenced per donor, of which 15% to 20% were non-productive. To predict cytomegalovirus infection status, the study combined high-throughput TCR immunosequencing, statistical association of individual TCRs with disease status, and machine learning. HLA typing covered class I and class II loci at four-digit resolution. The genetic ancestry cluster associated with self-reported Caucasian donors included approximately 85% of the approximately 410 genotyped donors. A few DR-DQ haplotypes were treated as single units for association and clustering because of strong linkage in the cohort. Donor age, sex, ethnicity and CMV serostatus were compiled together with the repertoire data. In a later genetic analysis, genome-wide SNP genotypes for about three fifths of the roughly 670 donors were used, and that subset was treated as a discovery cohort. Typing coverage differed by locus: A, B, C, DRB1 and DQB1 were typed in about 620-630 donors, DQA1 in about 500, DPA1 in 600 to 610, and DPB1 in around 440. Besides the first cohort of 500 to 700 subjects, a separate validation cohort made up of over a hundred different subjects was used. In a later analysis, previously published TCR beta repertoires from fewer than 750 donors were re-analyzed and high-resolution HLA genotyping was added so that TCR occurrence patterns could be studied. What the authors observed across the whole study: Immune exposure information for the cohort was limited to CMV serostatus. A group of highly shared sequence variants was considered likely to be a technical artifact of the sequencing pipeline. A few of the identified cytomegalovirus-associated TCR beta chains were confirmed in vitro to be specific for cytomegalovirus antigens. The earlier analysis of 450 to 700 of the donors excluded over 15 rarely observed V segments, including chromosome 9 orphons, because counts were too low. The classifier was reported to diagnose cytomegalovirus status with high specificity and sensitivity in both the original cohort and the validation cohort. In a later analysis, the rate of TCR association differed among HLA loci, with DRB1 alleles having the most associated TCRs and HLA-C alleles having the fewest. A further reported finding was that TCR beta sequences accurately predicted the HLA-A and HLA-B alleles for most subjects in the first cohort. The cohort was sequenced for TCR beta chains only, and without alpha or paired-chain data the features that could be detected were limited. While some public TCRs were present in many individuals, most TCR sequences turned up only very rarely across donors. Because HLA typing was unavailable for some donors at each locus, only the typed subset was used in association tests. It was suggested by the authors that the approach could potentially be generalized to other disease states and immunological phenotypes. Linkage disequilibrium might explain the correlated functional status among segregating V segments, but an unknown experimental factor could not be excluded. According to a later genetic analysis, donors in an Asian-associated ancestry cluster had fewer N-insertions in productive TCRs than the approximately 610-donor mean. A later analysis associated 16,951 TCR beta sequences with specific HLA alleles at a false discovery rate of 0.05. According to a later analysis, most CMV-associated TCR beta chains appeared to be HLA-restricted, and the HLA associations seemed to be driven largely by CMV exposure. Some IMGT-functional V segments, including TRBV6-2 and TRBV6-3, could not be distinguished by the 87-base-pair reads and were therefore excluded. A later analysis found that HLA-associated TCR beta chains were more clonally expanded and had lower generation probabilities than equally common non-associated chains. An earlier analysis of some 560 of the donors showed that most TCR beta V segments appeared in productive rearrangements either about 90% or about 30% of the time, which broadly matched IMGT annotations. In a later genetic analysis, a missense DCLRE1C variant was associated with V-gene and J-gene trimming of TCR beta chains, and the association was replicated in an independent cohort. A later analysis reported that several top co-occurrence clusters appeared linked to parvovirus B19, influenza, CMV and Epstein-Barr virus. When HLA alleles, especially DR and DQ, strongly co-occurred, attributing TCR associations to individual alleles was difficult. Presence/absence analyses assumed roughly uniform sequencing depth across donors, an assumption that may not hold. The study gave a list of about 170 TCR beta chains associated with cytomegalovirus.

Library method: the immunoSEQ multiplex PCR assay. A mixture of 60 forward primers for TCR Vbeta segments and 13 reverse primers for TCR Jbeta segments was used in the multiplex PCR. Amplification of the CDR3 region of rearranged TCR beta genes was performed with a multiplex PCR assay on genomic DNA. The Illumina HiSeq System was used to sequence the amplified TCR beta libraries as 87-base-pair reads. From the authors' description of their analysis: A later analysis tallied tens of millions of unique TCR beta chains across the 700 or so repertoires, and around 12 million of those chains were shared by two or more donors. A nearest-neighbor algorithm error-corrected the raw reads and collapsed the reads into unique sequences, merging closely related sequences to remove PCR and sequencing errors. To assign V, D and J gene segments, CDR3 sequences were aligned to IMGT reference sequences. Each retained sequence needed at least a six-nucleotide match to both a V gene segment and a J gene segment. A rearrangement counted as productive if the CDR3 had no stop codons and remained in frame with V and J, and every other rearrangement counted as non-productive. Following IMGT convention, CDR3 was defined as the stretch from the second conserved V-encoded cysteine to the conserved J-encoded phenylalanine. Sequences without an unambiguous match to a single V gene segment were excluded from the earlier analysis of 450 to 650 of the donors. In an earlier analysis of a few hundred of the donors, a V segment was called functional when productive rearrangements were above 56.7%, and segregating when the standard deviation between donors exceeded 5%. A statistical classification framework was developed to diagnose cytomegalovirus status using the catalog of TCR beta chain sequences. In a later analysis, V and J genes were assigned by comparing TCR nucleotide sequences against IMGT/GENE-DB human TR gene sequences. A later analysis assigned CDR3 sequences and most-parsimonious VDJ recombination scenarios with the TCRdist pipeline. In a later analysis, every TCR beta chain was defined by the combination of its CDR3 amino acid sequence and its V-gene family, and reads without a unique V-gene family were dropped. A later analysis removed several hundred highly shared, low-generation-probability nucleotide sequences to deal with suspected cross-contamination and a sequencing artifact. In a later analysis, a clonal expansion index for each public chain was calculated from normalized within-repertoire ranks of inferred template counts. In a later analysis, generation probabilities were computed with a VDJ recombination model fitted to out-of-frame rearrangements, and the resulting probabilities were checked against IGoR. A later analysis scored TCR-TCR, TCR-HLA and TCR-CMV co-occurrence with hypergeometric tests, applying a repertoire-size bias correction to TCR pairs. A later analysis estimated false discovery rates by permuting HLA or CMV assignments 20 times. In a later analysis, co-occurring TCRs were grouped using DBSCAN, and TCRdist sequence similarity was added for clustering within HLA-allele-positive subsets. For co-occurrence clustering, repertoires with fewer than 30,000 or more than 120,000 public chains were excluded, along with 5 or 6 repertoires with anomalous nucleotide sharing. TCRdb obtained this table from immuneACCESS and retained in-frame rearrangements with V and J assigned. These tables miss some clones; where compared with another copy, unresolved V genes account for less than half of the shortfall, and the remainder is unexplained. That table furnishes V, J and clone size, whereas the DNA furnished D and trimming. Here the sample has 150,000 to 200,000 clones; about four fifths occur a single time. The ten largest clones take up approximately 7% of the sample.

The cohort consisted of 600 or so healthy bone marrow donors. All cohort members were sampled while nominally healthy, although unrecorded immune exposures were likely present. The donor was CMV seropositive and belonged to the group of 250 to 300 seropositive cohort members. A peripheral blood sample was collected from each donor, and TCR beta sequencing was performed on peripheral blood mononuclear cells. The Qiagen DNeasy Blood Extraction Kit was used to extract genomic DNA from the blood cell samples. The trim is 6 bases for V and 5 bases for J, with a gap of 20 bases between the germline ends. The germline V gene gives CDR1 as MGHDK and CDR2 as SYGVNS. Its CDR3 holds 16 amino acids, cysteine through phenylalanine. Only the CDR3 region is kept as DNA, spanning 48 bases read in frame from base 1.

The V and J segments used are TRBV25-1 and TRBJ2-1; matching of 7 bases hints at TRBD2 as the D gene. The source material was PBMCs. The source is a male donor in good health and CMV-seropositive. At the DNA level, the sequence is TGTGCCAGCAGCAGAATTGACAAGGGGGGGAACAATGAGCAGTTCTTC. Its protein is CASSRIDKGGNNEQFF.